This is a list of T cell receptor beta chains from one sample in a study of blood T cell repertoires in COVID-19. Libraries were prepared by immunoSEQ multiplex PCR; TCRdb keeps only in-frame clonotypes and omits some of them. In the table there are about 170,000 clones, 60% to 85% of which are singletons. Sequencing was done on a sample of peripheral blood. These receptors all come from a man between 65 and 85 years old with acute or convalescent COVID-19. CDR3s include the opening cysteine and the closing phenylalanine or tryptophan. A D gene is named only where the DNA matches it firmly. Size is stated for part of the rows, as once, few or many counts, or as a class when the clone is expanded.

clone_size | j_call | d_call | v_call | cdr3_nt | cdr3_aa
- | TRBJ2-1 | TRBD2 | TRBV29-1 | TGCAGCGTTGATGGCACTAGCGGGAGGGGTTGGAATGAGCAGTTCTTC | CSVDGTSGRGWNEQFF
- | TRBJ2-3 | - | TRBV6-1 | TGTGCCAGCAGTGAACGCGCAACAGATACGCAGTATTTT | CASSERATDTQYF
- | TRBJ1-2 | - | TRBV18 | TGTGCCAGCTCATCGGACACCAACTATGGCTACACCTTC | CASSSDTNYGYTF
- | TRBJ2-1 | TRBD2 | TRBV3-1/TRBV3-2 | TGTGCCAGCAACGGAAGAGCGGGGGATGAGCAGTTCTTC | CASNGRAGDEQFF
- | TRBJ1-3 | TRBD1 | TRBV4-1 | TGCGCCAGCAGCCAAAAACAGGGGGCAGCTGGAAACACCATATATTTT | CASSQKQGAAGNTIYF
few | TRBJ2-7 | TRBD2 | TRBV6-5 | TGTGCCAGCAGTCCAGTAGCGGGAGTCTACGAGCAGTACTTC | CASSPVAGVYEQYF
- | TRBJ1-5 | - | TRBV2 | TGTGCCAGCAGTGAAGCTCAGGGGAATAGCAATCAGCCCCAGCATTTT | CASSEAQGNSNQPQHF
few | TRBJ2-7 | - | TRBV3-1/TRBV3-2 | TGTGCCAGCAGCCAGAACTCGGTCGGGGCCTACGAGCAGTACTTC | CASSQNSVGAYEQYF
- | TRBJ1-6 | - | TRBV30 | TGTGCCTGTAAATCCGGGAGGCTCAGGGGTTCACCCCTCCACTTT | CACKSGRLRGSPLHF
once | TRBJ2-1 | TRBD1 | TRBV5-4 | TGTGCCAGCAGCTCGGGACAGTCATGGAATGAGCAGTTCTTC | CASSSGQSWNEQFF
- | TRBJ2-3 | TRBD1 | TRBV18 | TGTGCCAGCTCACCAGGGACAGGTCGCACAGATACGCAGTATTTT | CASSPGTGRTDTQYF
few | TRBJ1-1 | - | TRBV3-1/TRBV3-2 | TGTGCCAGCAGCCAAGATATGAGAACTGAAGCTTTCTTT | CASSQDMRTEAFF
- | TRBJ1-1 | - | TRBV18 | TGTGCCAGCTCACCACCGGCAGGGCATCGATCGAACACTGAAGCTTTCTTT | CASSPPAGHRSNTEAFF
- | TRBJ1-2 | TRBD1 | TRBV6-5 | TGTGCCAGCAGGCCAAACAGGGGGCGCTCCTATGGCTACACCTTC | CASRPNRGRSYGYTF
- | TRBJ2-1 | - | TRBV6-5 | TGTGCCAGCAGTTACTCGAGGGCAGGGGCGCAGTTCTTC | CASSYSRAGAQFF
- | TRBJ2-7 | - | TRBV5-1 | TGCGCCAGCAGCTTGGGCGGTACTACTCAAGACGAGCAGTACTTC | CASSLGGTTQDEQYF
- | TRBJ2-7 | TRBD2 | TRBV7-2 | TGTGCCAGCAGCCTAAGCGGGAGGGTAGGCTACGAGCAGTACTTC | CASSLSGRVGYEQYF
- | TRBJ2-1 | TRBD2 | TRBV7-3 | TGTGCCAGCAGCCGGACTAGCGCCTCCAATGAGCAGTTCTTC | CASSRTSASNEQFF
- | TRBJ2-7 | TRBD1 | TRBV5-3 | TGTGCCAGAAGCACCGGACAGGGGACCTACGAGCAGTACTTC | CARSTGQGTYEQYF
few | TRBJ1-2 | TRBD1 | TRBV19 | TGTGCCAGTAGGCCATGGGACTCGGGGACAGCGTGGTACGGCTACACCTTC | CASRPWDSGTAWYGYTF
- | TRBJ2-1 | TRBD2 | TRBV9 | TGTGCCAGCAGCGCCTTAGCGGGAGTAAGGAATGAGCAGTTCTTC | CASSALAGVRNEQFF
- | TRBJ1-2 | - | TRBV29-1 | TGCAGCGGGCGGACTGCCATCTATGGCTACACCTTC | CSGRTAIYGYTF
- | TRBJ2-3 | TRBD2 | TRBV27 | TGTGCCAGCTCGAGGAGATTGGCGGGGGACCGCACAGATACGCAGTATTTT | CASSRRLAGDRTDTQYF
once | TRBJ2-5 | TRBD2 | TRBV18 | TGTGCCAGCTCACCACCCCTAGCGGGTGGAGAGACCCAGTACTTC | CASSPPLAGGETQYF
- | TRBJ2-2 | TRBD2 | TRBV19 | TGTGCCAGTAGTCCCCGACTAGCGGGGGGCCCGAACACCGGGGAGCTGTTTTTT | CASSPRLAGGPNTGELFF
- | TRBJ2-7 | TRBD2 | TRBV27 | TGTGCCAGCAGTTTAAATGGACTAGCGGGGGGAGAGCAGTACTTC | CASSLNGLAGGEQYF
- | TRBJ1-5 | - | TRBV5-1 | TGCGCCAGCAGCTCAGCCCCGGGGCAGCCCCAGCATTTT | CASSSAPGQPQHF
- | TRBJ2-7 | - | TRBV19 | TGTGCCAGTAGTCGTCGACAGGCTCGGGGCGAGCAGTACTTC | CASSRRQARGEQYF
- | TRBJ1-2 | TRBD1 | TRBV6-6 | TGTGCCAGCAGTTTGGACAGGGGGGGAGGCTACACCTTC | CASSLDRGGGYTF
- | TRBJ2-1 | TRBD1 | TRBV6-5 | TGTGCCAGCCGGACAGGGGGATACAATGAGCAGTTCTTC | CASRTGGYNEQFF
- | TRBJ2-5 | TRBD1 | TRBV24-1 | TGTGCCACCAGTGACTCAGGGGACAGTAACCAAGAGACCCAGTACTTC | CATSDSGDSNQETQYF
- | TRBJ1-5 | - | TRBV6-6 | TGTGCCAGCAGTTACGGCGGGTTTCAGCCCCAGCATTTT | CASSYGGFQPQHF
- | TRBJ1-1 | - | TRBV27 | TGTGCCAGCAGGCGACCGGGACTCCCGAGGGACACTGAAGCTTTCTTT | CASRRPGLPRDTEAFF
- | TRBJ1-5 | TRBD1 | TRBV19 | TGTGCCAGTAGTATGAGGACAGGGAAGCAGCATTTT | CASSMRTGKQHF
- | TRBJ2-5 | - | TRBV11-3 | TGTGCCAGCAGCTCCCTCTCCCAAGAGACCCAGTACTTC | CASSSLSQETQYF
- | TRBJ2-2 | TRBD2 | TRBV19 | TGTGCCAGTAGTATCGGGACTAGTAAGAACACCGGGGAGCTGTTTTTT | CASSIGTSKNTGELFF
few | TRBJ2-7 | TRBD2 | TRBV7-9 | TGTGCCAGCAGCTTTCCTAGCGGGGGAGTTTACGAGCAGTACTTC | CASSFPSGGVYEQYF
once | TRBJ2-2 | - | TRBV10-1 | TGCGCCACCGTAGCCTTCGGGGAGCTGTTTTTT | CATVAFGELFF
once | TRBJ2-5 | - | TRBV5-8 | TGTGCCAGCAAGCTCGCTTCGAGGCAAAAAGAGACCCAGTACTTC | CASKLASRQKETQYF
- | TRBJ2-4 | TRBD1 | TRBV7-9 | TGTGCCAGCAGCCCAAGGACAGGGTTGGACATTCAGTACTTC | CASSPRTGLDIQYF
- | TRBJ1-1 | - | TRBV6-6 | TGTGCCAGCCTGACAACTCTACTTGGGAACACTGAAGCTTTCTTT | CASLTTLLGNTEAFF
- | TRBJ1-4 | TRBD1 | TRBV14 | TGTGCCAGCAGCCTGACAGGGGGTAGTGAAAAACTGTTTTTT | CASSLTGGSEKLFF
- | TRBJ1-6 | - | TRBV19 | TGTGCCAGTAGTACCGGCCCTCCGGAGGACTATAATTCACCCCTCCACTTT | CASSTGPPEDYNSPLHF
- | TRBJ1-2 | TRBD1 | TRBV19 | TGTGCCAGTAGTCCAAGGACAGGCGCGAACTATGGCTACACCTTC | CASSPRTGANYGYTF
- | TRBJ2-3 | - | TRBV19 | TGTGCCAGTAGTATAGATCTAGATACGCAGTATTTT | CASSIDLDTQYF
- | TRBJ2-5 | - | TRBV19 | TGTGCCAGTAGTATTGGGGGGTTTCAAGAGACCCAGTACTTC | CASSIGGFQETQYF
few | TRBJ1-2 | - | TRBV5-4 | TGTGCCAGCAGCTTAACAGATAACTATGGCTACACCTTC | CASSLTDNYGYTF
few | TRBJ1-2 | - | TRBV7-2 | TGTGCCAGCAGCGTGACGACAGTGGGTGATAGCCATGGCTACACCTTC | CASSVTTVGDSHGYTF
- | TRBJ2-7 | TRBD2 | TRBV19 | TGTGCCAGTAATTATGCGGGAGCGGCAGCCTACGAGCAGTACTTC | CASNYAGAAAYEQYF
few | TRBJ2-2 | TRBD2 | TRBV7-8 | TGTGCCAGCAGCTTAGTGGCTAGCGGGAGAACCGGGGAGCTGTTTTTT | CASSLVASGRTGELFF
once | TRBJ2-1 | - | TRBV6-2/TRBV6-3 | TGTGCCAGCAGTTACGCAGCCCGGTTCAGCGGAAACTCCTACAATGAGCAGTTCTTC | CASSYAARFSGNSYNEQFF
- | TRBJ1-1 | TRBD1 | TRBV5-1 | TGCGCCAGCAGCTCGGGACAGGCTAGGGCCCAGAGCGCTGAAGCTTTCTTT | CASSSGQARAQSAEAFF
few | TRBJ2-7 | - | TRBV20-1 | TGCAGTGTCCCCTCCAGCTACGAGCAGTACTTC | CSVPSSYEQYF